The T cell receptor beta chain under discussion was sequenced for a study of blood T cell repertoires in COVID-19. Study background: Italy, Spain and the United States were the sources of the convalescent and acute COVID-19 samples. PBMCs, B-cell-depleted T cells, or T cells were the source of the cDNA or gDNA that made up the material.

In the original workflow: Estimation of nucleated cell counts relied on the amplification of reference gene primers. Here immunoSEQ multiplex PCR was the method, and the copy in TCRdb shows in-frame clones only, minus some. The V and J calls and clone size were taken over from that table, and D and trimming were inferred from the DNA. The repertoire holds fewer than 70,000 clones, around 92% seen once, with roughly 4.2% in the top ten. This CDR3 spans 13 amino acids. In germline, CDR1 is SNHLY, CDR2 FYNNEI. V was clipped by 5 bases and J by 5 bases, with 13 bases between them. The specimen was peripheral blood. The V call is TRBV2, the J call TRBJ2-7; D is possibly TRBD2 (6 bases). This sequence was found in a man in his fifties or sixties with active COVID-19. The CDR3 DNA sequence: TGTGCCAGCAGTACGACTAGGGCCCACGAGCAGTACTTC. Encoded protein: CASSTTRAHEQYF.